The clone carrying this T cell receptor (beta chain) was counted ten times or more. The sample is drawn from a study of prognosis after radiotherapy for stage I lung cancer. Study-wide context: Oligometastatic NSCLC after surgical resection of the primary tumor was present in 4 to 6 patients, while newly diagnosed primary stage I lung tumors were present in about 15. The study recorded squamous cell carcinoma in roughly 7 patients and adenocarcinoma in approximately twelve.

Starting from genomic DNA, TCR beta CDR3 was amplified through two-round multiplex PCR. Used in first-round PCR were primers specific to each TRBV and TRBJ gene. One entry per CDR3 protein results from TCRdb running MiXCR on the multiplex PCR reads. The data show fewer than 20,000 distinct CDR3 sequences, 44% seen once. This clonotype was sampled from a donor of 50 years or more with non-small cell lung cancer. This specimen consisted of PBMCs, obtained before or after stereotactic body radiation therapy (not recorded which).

The CDR3: CASSLSGWNTGELFF. DNA for the CDR3: TGTGCCAGCAGCTTGTCAGGGTGGAACACCGGGGAGCTGTTTTTT. This rearrangement joins TRBV7-9 to TRBJ2-2; possibly TRBD1 for D (5 bases). This CDR3 comprises 15 residues. Germline V gene sequence: CDR1 SEHNR, CDR2 FQNEAQ (reference sequence). V shed 3 bases and J shed 1 base, with 9 bases lying between them.